The 25 T cell receptor beta chains in this list originate from one sample, sequenced in a study of T cells in women clearing cervical HPV infection. Libraries were prepared by immunoSEQ multiplex PCR; TCRdb keeps only in-frame clonotypes and omits some of them. The repertoire table contains approximately 21,000 clones. The sample was blood buffy coat. Every receptor here comes from a woman between 18 and 69 years old with a cervical HPV16 infection that either progressed to CIN3+ or cleared (not recorded which).

Worth noting for this clone: The CDR3 end is not reached by the read, which stops 3 residues before it; the germline J gene fills it in. The J gene is TRBJ2-5, the V gene TRBV4-2; 11 nucleotides agree with TRBD2. Germline V gives CDR1 LGHNA, CDR2 YNFKEQ. V dropped 0 bases and J dropped 5; count of bases not matched to a gene: 5. The length of the CDR3 is 16 residues. The chain's CDR3 is CASSQDLAGGAETQYF. CDR3 DNA, as far as it was read: TGTGCCAGCAGCCAAGATCTAGCGGGGGGCGCGGAGACC.

Note on this clone: The read gets to within 3 residues of the CDR3 end, and the germline J gene fills in the rest. This chain joins TRBV2 and TRBJ1-2, with 7 bases that match TRBD1. CDR1 and CDR2 (germline): SNHLY, FYNNEI. V was clipped by 2 bases and J by 4 bases; unmatched bases: 7. This CDR3 has 15 residues. The part of the CDR3 DNA that was read is TGTGCCAGCAGTGAACGTCGGACAGGCCTCTATGGC. Translation: CASSERRTGLYG. The entire CDR3 protein reads CASSERRTGLYGYTF.

Notes on this clone: The read gets to within 3 residues of the CDR3 end, and the germline J gene fills in the rest. The V call is TRBV10-3, the J call TRBJ1-2; 7 bases match TRBD1. The CDR3 consists of 14 residues. Trimming at V came to 2 bases and at J to 4 bases, leaving 4 bases not matched to a gene. The germline CDR1 and CDR2 sequences are ENHRY and SYGVKD. This chain's CDR3 is CAISEIKGAYGYTF. The CDR3 bases that were read are TGTGCCATCAGTGAGATTAAGGGGGCCTATGGC.

Comments on this clone: The read falls 3 residues short of the CDR3 end, and the missing part is taken from the germline J gene. The rearrangement joins TRBV11-2 to TRBJ1-2; D not certain. This CDR3 comprises 13 residues. Deletions cut 7 bases from V and 3 bases from J, with 12 bases between. The germline CDR1 and CDR2 sequences are SGHAT and FQNNGV. The part of the CDR3 DNA that was read is TGTGCCAGCACCCGACCAGGAGACTATGGC. Translation: CASTRPGDYG. The full CDR3 protein reads CASTRPGDYGYTF.

Of note for this clone: The CDR3 end is not reached by the read, which stops 3 residues before it; the germline J gene fills it in. V and J are TRBV20-1 and TRBJ2-7, with TRBD1 matching 8 bases. V shed 6 bases, J shed 4 bases, and the junction held 11 bases outside the gene matches. The CDR3 totals 14 residues. Germline loops: CDR1 DFQATT, CDR2 SNEGSKA (reference sequence). This chain's CDR3 is CSATTRTGKYEQYF. The CDR3 bases that were read are TGCAGTGCCACGACGCGGACAGGGAAATACGAG.

As for this clone: The sequenced fragment ends 3 residues before the CDR3 boundary, so the rest is inferred from the germline J gene. The chain couples TRBV16 to TRBJ2-3; 8 bases match TRBD1. CDR1 is KGHSY and CDR2 is FQNENV in the germline V gene. The CDR3 is 16 amino acids. CDR3 residues: CASSQSNKDREETQYF. The sequenced part of the CDR3 DNA is TGTGCCAGCAGCCAATCAAATAAGGACAGGGAAGAGACG.

Notes on this clone: The read ends 3 residues shy of where the CDR3 ends; the end is completed using the germline J gene. The chain uses TRBV20-1 and TRBJ2-5; 8 bases map to TRBD1. The CDR3 loop spans 12 amino acids. V lost 7 bases to trimming and J lost 2 bases; unmatched junction nucleotides: 3. Germline V CDR1 and CDR2: DFQATT, SNEGSKA (reference sequence). The DNA read from the CDR3 is TGCAGTGGGACAGGGAGACAAGAGACC. Protein sequence: CSGTGRQET. The whole CDR3 is CSGTGRQETQYF.

Comments on this clone: The read gets to within 3 residues of the CDR3 end, and the germline J gene fills in the rest. The chain carries TRBV18 and TRBJ1-1; tentatively, D is TRBD1 (6 bases). This CDR3 is 13 amino acids long. V gave up 2 bases and J gave up 5 bases, with 9 bases separating them. From germline, CDR1 is KGHSH and CDR2 LQKENI. This chain's CDR3 is CASSPRGGTEAFF. The sequenced CDR3 bases are TGTGCCAGCTCACCAAGGGGGGGAACTGAA.

Worth noting for this clone: The missing CDR3 end, 3 residues past where the read stops, is filled in from the germline J gene. The rearrangement links TRBV30 to TRBJ2-5, with 9 bases lining up with TRBD2. The V gene end was trimmed by 0 bases and the J gene end by 7 bases; junction bases not matched to a gene: 6. This CDR3 contains 14 residues. Germline CDR1 and CDR2: GTSNPN and SVGIG (reference sequence). The part of the CDR3 DNA that was read is TGTGCCTGGAGTGTAAGCGGGGGGTCGGGGACC. Amino acid sequence: CAWSVSGGSGT. The whole CDR3 sequence reads CAWSVSGGSGTQYF.

To note about this clone: One junction end does not reproduce the germline sequence, and a read error may be involved. The sequenced fragment ends 3 residues before the CDR3 boundary, so the rest is inferred from the germline J gene. The V and J genes are TRBV2 and TRBJ1-3; no clear D. CDR3 length: 19 amino acids. Germline lookup yields CDR1 SNHLY and CDR2 FYNNEI. The CDR3 DNA, read in part, is TGTGCCAGCAGTGATTACGGTACGACATGGATGAACTCTGGAAGCACC. Protein: CASSDYGTTWMNSGST. Given in full, the CDR3 is CASSDYGTTWMNSGSTIYF.

Of note for this clone: From the germline J gene comes the end of the CDR3, since the read stops 3 residues before it. The chain uses TRBV29-1 and TRBJ2-5; D is unresolved. Trimming stripped 4 bases from V and 2 bases from J, with 8 bases between. The CDR3 totals 12 residues. Per the germline V gene, CDR1 is SQVTM and CDR2 is ANQGSEA. The CDR3: CSVGSLQETQYF. The sequenced CDR3 bases are TGCAGCGTTGGGTCACTTCAAGAGACC.

Turning to this clone: From the germline J gene comes the end of the CDR3, since the read stops 3 residues before it. The J gene is TRBJ2-1, the V gene TRBV30; D might be TRBD2 (5 bases). Germline V gene sequence: CDR1 GTSNPN, CDR2 SVGIG (reference sequence). V dropped 3 bases and J dropped 4 bases, with 7 bases sitting between them. The CDR3 runs to 12 residues. The CDR3 region is CAWSRGYNEQFF. The part of the CDR3 DNA that was read is TGTGCCTGGAGCCGGGGATACAATGAG.

Incomplete CDR3 DNA: TGCGCCAGCAGCTTGGTCGGTAGGGGTGATACG. Translated, it gives CASSLVGRGDT. The CDR3, in full, reads CASSLVGRGDTQYF. The V and J genes are TRBV5-1 and TRBJ2-3; possible D gene TRBD1, 5 bases. The CDR3 goes on 3 residues after the read ends, and that part is filled in from the germline J gene. Germline loops: CDR1 SGHRS, CDR2 YFSETQ. This CDR3 is 14 amino acids long. The germline V and J ends were trimmed by 0 bases and 6 bases, with 11 bases remaining between them.

Notes on this clone: Read sequence stops 3 residues before the CDR3 end, and the germline J gene provides the missing end. The chain carries TRBV7-9 and TRBJ1-4; 9 nucleotides align to TRBD1. The germline V gene encodes CDR1 SEHNR and CDR2 FQNEAQ (reference sequence). With 7 bases clipped from V and 5 bases from J, the junction kept 5 bases outside the gene matches. The CDR3 loop spans 14 amino acids. This CDR3 is CASTLTGGNEKLFF. The sequenced CDR3 bases are TGTGCCAGCACCCTGACAGGGGGAAATGAAAAA.

A note on this clone: Sequencing ends 3 residues short of the CDR3 end; the germline J gene provides the rest. This chain links TRBV13 with TRBJ1-4, with 10 bases identical to TRBD1. Germline V lookup: CDR1 PRHDT, CDR2 FYEKMQ (reference sequence). This CDR3 comprises 16 residues. V was pared by 5 bases and J by 8 bases, with 11 bases of the junction left unmatched. The sequenced CDR3 bases are TGTGCCAGCAGCCCGAACCCGGGACAGGGGAAGGAAAAA. This sequence encodes CASSPNPGQGKEK. The full CDR3 protein reads CASSPNPGQGKEKLFF.

With respect to this clone: The read halts 3 residues ahead of the CDR3 end, with the missing end drawn from the germline J gene. The genes are TRBV19 and TRBJ1-4, with 7 bases aligning to TRBD1. From germline, CDR1 is LNHDA and CDR2 SQIVND (reference sequence). The CDR3 covers 15 residues. The J segment lost 4 bases and the V segment lost 3 bases, leaving 5 bases of the junction unmatched. The DNA read from the CDR3 is TGTGCCAGTAGTATCTATACAGGGGATAATGAAAAA. Amino acid sequence: CASSIYTGDNEK. The whole CDR3 reads CASSIYTGDNEKLFF.

To note about this clone: With the read ending 3 residues before the CDR3 end, the germline J gene is used to fill in that end. The V gene is TRBV23-1, the J gene TRBJ1-3; 8 bases line up with TRBD1. TRBV23-1 is noted as an ORF with a role that remains uncertain. Trimming took 0 bases from V and 3 from J; bases not matched to a gene: 7. The CDR3 spans 17 residues. The DNA read from the CDR3 is TGCGCCAGCAGTCAATCTCTCGCAGGGGGCCTTGGAAACACC. Amino acid sequence: CASSQSLAGGLGNT. The whole CDR3 sequence reads CASSQSLAGGLGNTIYF.

The part of the CDR3 DNA that was read is TGTGCCAGCAGGACGGACTCTAACTATGGC. Its translation: CASRTDSNYG. The CDR3, in full, reads CASRTDSNYGYTF. The chain combines TRBV2 with TRBJ1-2; D call uncertain. The read halts 3 residues ahead of the CDR3 end, with the missing end drawn from the germline J gene. This CDR3 spans 13 amino acids. CDR1 SNHLY and CDR2 FYNNEI come from the germline V gene. Trimming cost V 6 bases and J 0 bases, with 8 bases left between them.

The covered CDR3 bases are TGTGCCAGCAGCGTAGCTGGGACTAGCCCTCCCGGGGAG. Its protein product is CASSVAGTSPPGE. The CDR3 in its entirety is CASSVAGTSPPGELFF. The V and J genes are TRBV9 and TRBJ2-2; 9 nucleotides match TRBD2. The CDR3 end falls 3 residues outside the read, so it is completed with the germline J gene. There are 16 residues in the CDR3. Germline V CDR1 and CDR2: SGDLS, YYNGEE. Losses at the gene ends were 0 bases for V and 6 bases for J; bases not matched to a gene: 6.

As for this clone: The CDR3 end lies 3 residues beyond the end of the read and is filled in from the germline J gene. This chain uses TRBV20-1 with TRBJ2-1, with 10 bases identical to TRBD2. The CDR3 has 14 amino acids. Losses at the gene ends were 3 bases for V and 8 bases for J; bases not matched to a gene: 7. Germline V gives CDR1 DFQATT, CDR2 SNEGSKA (reference sequence). The DNA read from the CDR3 is TGCAGTGCTAGTTCCCAGCGGGAGGGCCATGAG. Protein: CSASSQREGHE. The entire CDR3 reads CSASSQREGHEQFF.

With regard to this clone: The CDR3 extends 3 residues past the end of the read, so its final part is completed from the germline J gene. V gene TRBV29-1 combines with J gene TRBJ2-3; D is possibly TRBD1 (5 bases). CDR1 and CDR2 (germline): SQVTM, ANQGSEA. There are 13 residues in the CDR3. Trimming stripped 5 bases from V and 0 bases from J, with 9 bases between. Partial CDR3 DNA: TGCAGCGTTAACAGACAGAGCACAGATACG. Translation gives CSVNRQSTDT. The entire CDR3 protein is CSVNRQSTDTQYF.

The CDR3 DNA, read in part, is TGTGCCAGCAGCTTAGAAGGGACAGGCACAGATACC. This gives the protein CASSLEGTGTDT. The whole CDR3 protein is CASSLEGTGTDTYTF. V and J are TRBV11-3 and TRBJ1-2; the match to TRBD1 covers 8 bases. The sequenced fragment ends 3 residues before the CDR3 boundary, so the rest is inferred from the germline J gene. CDR3 size: 15 residues. Germline loops: CDR1 SGHNT, CDR2 YENEEA.

A note on this clone: From the germline J gene comes the end of the CDR3, since the read stops 3 residues before it. The chain has TRBV6-1 and TRBJ1-2; TRBD1 matches 7 bases. V shed 2 bases and J 5 bases; nucleotides not matched to a gene: 11. This CDR3 is built from 16 residues. CDR1 MNHNS and CDR2 SASEGT come from the germline V gene. CDR3 sequence reads: CASSEIMAGGRYGYTF. The CDR3 DNA, read in part, is TGTGCCAGCAGTGAAATAATGGCAGGGGGAAGGTATGGC.

Details on this clone: Sequencing ends 3 residues short of the CDR3 end; the germline J gene provides the rest. The chain combines TRBV19 with TRBJ1-2; D gene unclear. The CDR3 loop spans 16 amino acids. Germline CDR1 reads LNHDA; CDR2 reads SQIVND (reference sequence). CDR3 loop: CASSTRERGYYNDYTF. CDR3 DNA, as far as it was read: TGTGCCAGTAGTACGCGAGAACGCGGCTACTACAATGAC.

As to this clone: The read ends 3 residues early relative to the CDR3; the germline J gene fills the gap. The V and J genes are TRBV7-6 and TRBJ2-4, with 7 bases matching TRBD2. The CDR3 extends over 15 amino acids. Germline V gene lookup returns CDR1 SGHVS and CDR2 FNYEAQ. The CDR3 spells CASSLDYAGGDGQYF. CDR3 DNA, as far as it was read: TGTGCCAGCAGCTTAGACTACGCTGGGGGGGATGGT.